This TCR beta chain was recovered during a study of patients and donors after allogeneic stem cell transplantation. This CDR3 spans 13 amino acids. Trimming at V came to 2 bases and at J to 7 bases, leaving 2 bases not matched to a gene. Each CDR3 protein is one row after TCRdb ran MiXCR on the RT-PCR reads. Of about 16,000 distinct CDR3 sequences listed, under 35% are singletons. This TCR was recovered from a human donor who was either an allogeneic HSCT recipient or a stem cell or donor lymphocyte infusion donor (not recorded which). It is not recorded whose cells these are; they may come from a transplant donor. Sequencing was done on a sample of blood, either unsorted or a sorted T cell fraction (not recorded which). This chain connects TRBV12-3 or TRBV12-4 to TRBJ1-5; TRBD1 agrees at 7 bases. The CDR3 nucleotides read TGTGCCAGCAGTTTAATAGGGGGCCAGCCCCAGCATTTT. The encoded protein is CASSLIGGQPQHF.